The present entry profiles one TCR beta chain with its context. Method: immunoSEQ multiplex PCR; TCRdb's copy keeps in-frame clones and lacks some. The data contain about 60,000 clones, around 85% of them seen just once; the ten biggest clones take up about a sixth. The germline V gene has CDR1 SGHTA and CDR2 FQGNSA. The CDR3 spans 14 residues. The V and J ends lost 3 bases and 4 bases, in that order; junction bases with no gene match: 4. The entry originates in a study of blood T cell repertoires in COVID-19. The TCR sequence derives from a man between 65 and 85 years old with active COVID-19. Specimen: peripheral blood. This rearrangement joins TRBV7-2 to TRBJ2-7, with TRBD2 identical over 9 bases. The chain's CDR3 is CASSFGLAIYEQYF. CDR3 in DNA: TGTGCCAGCAGCTTCGGACTAGCGATTTACGAGCAGTACTTC.